These 26 T cell receptor beta chains were sequenced from one sample in a study of CD8+CD57+ T cells in acquired aplastic anemia. All sequencing subjects had displayed CD8+CD57+ cell expansion on flow cytometry. Genomic DNA provided the template from which TCR beta VDJ and CDR3 profiles were obtained. TCRdb analysed the reads with MiXCR anew, one entry per CDR3 protein. The sample contains approximately 190,000 distinct CDR3 sequences, roughly half of which appear only once. The material sequenced was sorted CD4+, CD8+, or CD8+CD57+ T cells (not recorded which) from PBMCs. These receptors came from a human donor with aplastic anemia.

The CDR3 spells CASSLASYSEQFF. The CDR3 nucleotides read TGTGCCAGCAGCTTAGCGTCCTATAGTGAGCAGTTCTTC. This rearrangement joins TRBV7-6 to TRBJ2-1; D remains unclear. The germline V gene has CDR1 SGHVS and CDR2 FNYEAQ. This CDR3 contains 13 residues. The ends were cut back, 0 bases at V and 9 bases at J, with 9 bases in the middle.

This sequence joins TRBV7-3 and TRBJ2-7; D is uncertain. The V gene's germline CDR1 is SGHTA and CDR2 FQGTGA. The CDR3 totals 15 residues. V lost 1 base, J lost 7 bases, and 17 bases lay in between. The CDR3 DNA follows: TGTGCCAGCAGCTTAAACCCTTCCTCCCTCTATGAGCAGTACTTC. Its protein is CASSLNPSSLYEQYF.

This clonotype was seen more than once but under ten times. J is TRBJ1-3 and V is TRBV4-3; TRBD1 matches 8 bases. Germline CDR1 LGHNA, CDR2 YSLEER. Losses at the gene ends were 3 bases for V and 3 bases for J; bases not matched to a gene: 7. This CDR3 is built from 16 residues. The CDR3 DNA reads TGCGCCAGCAGCCAGTCGCACGGGACAGGTGGAAACACCATATATTTT. It is translated as CASSQSHGTGGNTIYF.

This chain uses TRBV15 with TRBJ2-7, with TRBD2 as a possible D gene (7 bases). V shed 3 bases and J shed 7 bases, with 19 bases lying between them. The germline V gene has CDR1 LNHNV and CDR2 YYDKDF (reference sequence). The CDR3 runs 15 residues. Here the CDR3 DNA reads TGTGCCACCAGCAGTGCTAGGGGGGGGCCCTGGGAGCAGTACTTC. It encodes CATSSARGGPWEQYF.

This clonotype was seen a handful of times. The chain carries TRBV19 and TRBJ2-7, with no clear D. Trimming left V 5 bases short and J 2 bases short, with 13 bases between. Per germline, CDR1 LNHDA and CDR2 SQIVND (reference sequence). The CDR3 is made up of 14 amino acids. DNA for the CDR3: TGTGCCAGTAGTGTAGGTTCAGCCGCCTACGAGCAGTACTTC. Its translation: CASSVGSAAYEQYF.

This clonotype occurred a few times. The rearrangement joins TRBV30 to TRBJ1-6; TRBD1 matches 7 bases. Germline assignment: CDR1 GTSNPN and CDR2 SVGIG (reference sequence). This CDR3 region has 15 residues. The V gene end was trimmed by 1 base and the J gene end by 9 bases; junction bases not matched to a gene: 9. CDR3 loop: CAWSGQGIIPSPLHF. The CDR3 DNA is TGTGCCTGGAGTGGACAGGGAATTATTCCTTCACCCCTCCACTTT.

In this sample, this clonotype turned up many times. The chain combines TRBV6-1 with TRBJ2-1, with 10 bases lining up with TRBD1. Germline V gene lookup returns CDR1 MNHNS and CDR2 SASEGT. Trimming removed 3 bases from V and 6 bases from J; junction bases left unmatched: 11. The CDR3 extends over 17 amino acids. The CDR3 DNA reads TGTGCCAGCAGTGATATTCTCCGAGACAGGGGGCGCAATGAGCAGTTCTTC. This sequence encodes CASSDILRDRGRNEQFF.

As for this clonotype: An end of the junction does not agree with germline; a read error may underlie this. The chain is built from TRBV19 and TRBJ1-2, with TRBD1 matching 7 bases. CDR1 and CDR2 (germline): LNHDA, SQIVND (reference sequence). The CDR3 is 14 amino acids. CDR3 bases: TGTGCCAGTAGTCCATTAGGACAGGCCTATGGCTGCACCTTC. Translated, it gives CASSPLGQAYGCTF.

The chain recombines TRBV19 with TRBJ2-7, with 8 bases lining up with TRBD1. The V gene's germline CDR1 is LNHDA and CDR2 SQIVND (reference sequence). This CDR3 is 13 amino acids long. Trimming removed 6 bases from V and 3 bases from J; junction bases left unmatched: 4. CDR3 in amino acids: CASRLTGGYEQYF. DNA for the CDR3: TGTGCCAGTAGGCTTACAGGGGGCTACGAGCAGTACTTC.

The V and J genes are TRBV4-3 and TRBJ1-2, with D uncertain. With 1 base removed from V and 0 bases from J, the gap between germline ends came to 21 bases. The CDR3 loop spans 19 amino acids. CDR1 and CDR2 from the germline V gene are LGHNA and YSLEER. CDR3 amino acids: CASSQVGSQFQKSNYGYTF. The CDR3 DNA sequence: TGCGCCAGCAGCCAAGTCGGATCTCAATTCCAGAAATCTAACTATGGCTACACCTTC.

In this sample, this clonotype turned up many times. The chain carries TRBV20-1 and TRBJ2-3, with D unclear. CDR3 length: 15 residues. V was cut by 1 base and J by 1 base, with 12 bases left in between. Germline V gene lookup returns CDR1 DFQATT and CDR2 SNEGSKA (reference sequence). Here the CDR3 reads CSARVISIGTDTQYF. CDR3 bases: TGCAGTGCTAGAGTTATTAGCATTGGCACAGATACGCAGTATTTT.

The V and J genes are TRBV20-1 and TRBJ2-7; D is possibly TRBD2 (6 bases). Trimming pared 0 bases from V and 5 bases from J, leaving 14 bases between. The CDR3 is 14 residues long. Germline V gene data show CDR1 as DFQATT and CDR2 as SNEGSKA (reference sequence). The CDR3, as DNA: TGCAGTGCTAGAGACCAGGGAGGTCTTAACGAGCAGTACTTC. Translation gives CSARDQGGLNEQYF.

This clonotype was observed at least ten times. The rearrangement uses TRBV20-1 and TRBJ2-5, with D unclear. V was trimmed by 3 bases and J by 2 bases, leaving 13 bases between them. The CDR3 covers 14 residues. Germline loops: CDR1 DFQATT, CDR2 SNEGSKA (reference sequence). The CDR3: CSASGSGQQETQYF. As DNA, the CDR3 is TGCAGTGCTAGTGGGTCAGGCCAACAAGAGACCCAGTACTTC.

In this sample, this clonotype turned up many times. The chain is built from TRBV5-6 and TRBJ2-5, with D perhaps matching TRBD2 (6 bases). Trimming cost V 3 bases and J 5 bases, with 17 bases left between them. The CDR3 length is 15 residues. Germline values: CDR1 SGHDT, CDR2 YYEEEE. DNA for the CDR3: TGTGCCAGCAGCTCCTGGGGCGGAGGGATGGAGACCCAGTACTTC. It encodes CASSSWGGGMETQYF. The variable domain in full, completed from reference TRBV5-6 and TRBJ2-5, reads DAGVTQSPTHLIKTRGQQVTLRCSPKSGHDTVSWYQQALGQGPQFIFQYYEEEERQRGNFPDRFSGHQFPNYSSELNVNALLLGDSALYLCASSSWGGGMETQYFGPGTRLLVL.

The chain has TRBV12-3 or TRBV12-4 and TRBJ2-1; D is unresolved. The CDR3 covers 16 residues. Trimming cost V 6 bases and J 2 bases, with 17 bases left between them. This CDR3 is CASSPSLATPYNEQFF. The CDR3 DNA follows: TGTGCCAGCAGCCCTTCGTTGGCCACTCCCTACAATGAGCAGTTCTTC.

The chain carries TRBV12-3 or TRBV12-4 and TRBJ2-7; D perhaps matches TRBD1 (6 bases). Trimming shortened V by 4 bases and J by 5 bases, and 12 bases separated the two germline ends. CDR3 size: 13 residues. In nucleotides, the CDR3 is TGTGCCAGCAGTTACTTCACAGGGAACGAGCAGTACTTC. Encoded protein: CASSYFTGNEQYF.

Regarding this clonotype: The germline gene is not matched at one end of the junction; a read error may be the cause. The genes are TRBV24-1 and TRBJ2-1, with D tentatively TRBD2 (6 bases). The CDR3 totals 15 residues. Looked up from germline, CDR1 is KGHDR and CDR2 is SFDVKD. The CDR3 loop is CAASDPAGTGGEQFF. The CDR3 DNA reads TGTGCCGCCAGTGACCCCGCCGGGACTGGAGGTGAGCAGTTCTTC.

The gene calls are TRBV19 and TRBJ2-7, with 9 bases identical to TRBD1. This CDR3 region has 14 residues. Germline lookup yields CDR1 LNHDA and CDR2 SQIVND (reference sequence). V shed 3 bases and J 6 bases; nucleotides not matched to a gene: 6. The CDR3 DNA is TGTGCCAGTAGTATGGGGGGACAGGGTGGCGAGCAGTACTTC. Residues: CASSMGGQGGEQYF.

This clonotype was found many times. This sequence joins TRBV7-3 and TRBJ2-2; perhaps TRBD2 as D (5 bases). The CDR3 runs to 15 residues. Germline V gene data show CDR1 as SGHTA and CDR2 as FQGTGA. Trimming pared 0 bases from V and 6 bases from J, leaving 11 bases between. The CDR3 DNA reads TGTGCCAGCAGCTTAACGCGGGCGGCCCCCGGGGAGCTGTTTTTT. This encodes CASSLTRAAPGELFF.

The rearrangement uses TRBV6-1 and TRBJ1-1; D perhaps matches TRBD1 (6 bases). The germline V gene encodes CDR1 MNHNS and CDR2 SASEGT. This CDR3 contains 15 residues. Trimming shortened V by 3 bases and J by 4 bases, and 15 bases separated the two germline ends. CDR3 nucleotides: TGTGCCAGCAGTGAGGGGGCGGATTGGATCACTGAAGCTTTCTTT. This sequence encodes CASSEGADWITEAFF.

The sample holds many counts of this clonotype. V is TRBV7-8 and J is TRBJ2-7, with unresolved D. The germline V and J ends were trimmed by 1 base and 5 bases, with 6 bases remaining between them. Per the germline V gene, CDR1 is SGHVS and CDR2 is FQNEAQ. The CDR3 spans 12 residues. DNA for the CDR3: TGTGCCAGCAGCTTAGTAGGGCACGAGCAGTACTTC. It is translated as CASSLVGHEQYF.

In this sample, this clonotype turned up many times. CDR3 in amino acids: CASSPGLGEQPQHF. CDR3 DNA sequence: TGCGCCAGCAGCCCGGGGTTAGGAGAACAGCCCCAGCATTTT. This chain connects TRBV5-1 to TRBJ1-5; D is unresolved. Germline values: CDR1 SGHRS, CDR2 YFSETQ. V shed 4 bases and J shed 7 bases, with 15 bases lying between them. This CDR3 comprises 14 residues.

The CDR3 nucleotides read TGCAGCGTTGGGTCGGTCAGTGGCTACGAGCAGTACTTC. Protein sequence: CSVGSVSGYEQYF. The chain combines TRBV29-1 with TRBJ2-7; unclear D gene. V was trimmed by 4 bases and J by 3 bases, leaving 13 bases between them. The CDR3 covers 13 residues. Germline V gene lookup returns CDR1 SQVTM and CDR2 ANQGSEA.

This clonotype was found many times. The chain uses TRBV6-1 and TRBJ2-7, with D maybe TRBD1 (5 bases). Germline values: CDR1 MNHNS, CDR2 SASEGT. With 6 bases removed from V and 3 bases from J, the gap between germline ends came to 12 bases. The CDR3 runs 13 residues. The CDR3 DNA follows: TGTGCCAGCAGCTCCGCAGGGCGCTACGAGCAGTACTTC. This gives the protein CASSSAGRYEQYF.

The chain couples TRBV2 to TRBJ1-6, with D maybe TRBD1 (5 bases). V lost 3 bases and J 3 bases, leaving 15 bases between the germline ends. Germline V lookup: CDR1 SNHLY, CDR2 FYNNEI. This CDR3 is 17 amino acids long. CDR3 bases: TGTGCCAGCAGTGAGGGGGAAAACTTCCTCTATAATTCACCCCTCCACTTT. Protein: CASSEGENFLYNSPLHF.

The chain combines TRBV2 with TRBJ1-1; 9 nucleotides align to TRBD1. This CDR3 region has 17 residues. Germline loops: CDR1 SNHLY, CDR2 FYNNEI. With V trimmed by 5 bases and J by 3 bases, 13 bases remained unmatched. The CDR3 region has the DNA TGTGCCAGCAGTTACTCGGGAGGACAGGGGCCGGACACTGAAGCTTTCTTT. This encodes CASSYSGGQGPDTEAFF.